This T cell receptor (beta chain) was obtained from a study of blood T cell repertoires in COVID-19. Study context: Samples taken during acute and convalescent COVID-19 were collected in the United States, Italy and Spain.

During active infection, Seattle patients enrolled and were then monitored through disease. Original processing notes: Amplification of reference gene primers was used by the study to estimate nucleated cell counts. Generated by immunoSEQ multiplex PCR, the TCRdb table keeps only in-frame clones and is missing some. The DNA gave D and trimming, while V, J and clone size come from that table. The repertoire holds about 120,000 clones, with roughly four fifths as singletons. This clone was seen a few times. The CDR3 covers 13 residues. V was clipped by 8 bases and J by 5 bases, with 12 bases between them.

The source is a young man with COVID-19, enrolled during active disease. The specimen was peripheral blood. The chain couples TRBV12-3 or TRBV12-4 to TRBJ1-4; D remains ambiguous. The CDR3 DNA sequence: TGTGCCAGCGGGTTTAGCCCGAATGAAAAACTGTTTTTT. Translating it yields CASGFSPNEKLFF.